This T cell receptor beta chain emerged from a study of patients and donors after allogeneic stem cell transplantation. TCRdb re-called the RT-PCR reads with MiXCR, one entry per CDR3 protein. Counted here are roughly 940,000 distinct CDR3 sequences, roughly 18% occurring once; the ten biggest clones make up 5% to 7.5%. The length of the CDR3 is 12 residues. V lost 5 bases to trimming and J lost 8 bases, with 15 bases between them. Germline V gives CDR1 DFQATT, CDR2 SNEGSKA (reference sequence). The chain combines TRBV20-1 with TRBJ1-2; D is possibly TRBD1 (5 bases). The clonotype originates from a human donor who was either an allogeneic HSCT recipient or a stem cell or donor lymphocyte infusion donor (not recorded which). It is not recorded whose cells these are; they may come from a transplant donor. The sample was blood, either unsorted or a sorted T cell fraction (not recorded which). CDR3 bases: TGCAGTGCTGGGGCTCCAGGGACCGGCTACACCTTC. Its translation is CSAGAPGTGYTF.